This TCR beta chain is drawn from a study of CD8 T cells in Susac syndrome (dated by TCRdb to the late 2010s). With regard to the full study: Whether CD8+ T cell activation and differentiation in Susac syndrome was antigen driven was tested using repertoire sequencing. General study outcomes and caveats: The study acknowledged that relatively few individuals were included in the TCR sequencing and HLA analysis.

RNA was extracted using the RNeasy kit, and roughly 0.5 to 1 ug of the RNA was reverse transcribed with random hexamers. TCR beta CDR3 regions were amplified with the immunoSEQ multiplex PCR assay covering 54 Vbeta and 13 Jbeta segments. To correct PCR amplification bias, a synthetic template baseline was used for both primer optimization and computational correction. As for how the authors treated the data: Reads were assigned to V, D and J genes according to IMGT and analyzed in immunoSEQ Analyzer, with only productive sequences retained. Clonality was computed as one minus Shannon entropy normalized by log2 of the number of productive unique sequences. For each patient and control, public and private clones were evaluated within the 100 most prevalent clones. Clones were defined as Susac-specific if absent from the healthy and MS cohorts, from more than 900 published viral clones and from other ImmuneACCESS disease sequences. TCRdb itself trimmed the public reads at Q25 with fastp, ran MiXCR and retained productive beta chains. Every CDR3 protein is listed once, alongside the most common genes and DNA of its rows. These V and J calls derive from TCRdb rather than the authors' analysis. The sample profile shows 100,000 to 150,000 distinct CDR3 sequences; more than 90% of them were found once. The top ten clonotypes cover more than 0.075% of the sample.

Points on this clonotype: The clone's antigen remains unknown. Base-call qualities are not available, and no considerably larger clone is one nucleotide away.

The CDR3 has 17 amino acids, counting the end cysteine and phenylalanine. Only the CDR3 portion is preserved as DNA: 51 bases, with reading frame beginning at the first base. CDR1 and CDR2, looked up from the germline V gene, are SGHAT and FQNNGV. Cut back by 2 bases and 4 bases, the V and J ends lie 19 bases apart. Peripheral blood CD8+ and CD4+ T cells from healthy donors, Susac syndrome patients and multiple sclerosis patients were profiled by high-throughput TCR beta sequencing. The healthy donors served as controls matched for age and sex. Bulk CD8+ and CD4+ T cells were purified magnetically by negative isolation, whereas CD8+ TEMRA cells were enriched by FACS. Blood was collected in EDTA tubes and processed within 24 hours, with PBMCs isolated through density gradient centrifugation. PBMCs intended for TCR sequencing were cryopreserved in liquid nitrogen and thawed later in a water bath at 37 degrees C. The sorted or isolated CD4+, CD8+ and CD8+ TEMRA cells had a purity of 90% or higher.

This chain is built from TRBV11-2 and TRBJ2-3; TRBD2 might be the D gene, on 6 matching bases. The source of this sequence is a human donor in good health. Sequenced sample: CD4+ T cells from PBMCs. The nucleotides are TGTGCCAGCAGCTTATACGTCGCTAGCGAAGGGGCAGATACGCAGTATTTT. Its protein is CASSLYVASEGADTQYF.